This T cell receptor (beta chain) was documented in a study of immune evolution from preneoplasia to lung adenocarcinoma. Nucleic acids came from premalignant or tumor cells enriched by macro-dissection. Study results and limitations: Top clone frequencies peaked in normal lung, apparently declining through invasive adenocarcinoma.

This table comes from immunoSEQ multiplex PCR, and its TCRdb copy is limited to in-frame clones, with some not included. The data show over 10,000 clones, roughly 84% seen once. The germline gives CDR1 GTSNPN, CDR2 SVGIG (reference sequence). The CDR3 loop spans 12 amino acids. With 0 bases removed from V and 6 bases from J, the gap between germline ends came to 8 bases. This clone was observed a few times. Its specificity is unknown. The V call is TRBV30, the J call TRBJ1-2; D is ambiguous. The sample comprised FFPE tissue from an adenomatous hyperplasia lung lesion. Subset reported: atypical adenomatous hyperplasia (AAH), lung preneoplasia. The sequence was collected from a person between 45 and 75 years old with lung adenocarcinoma. The CDR3 DNA reads as TGTGCCTGGAGTGTAGTGGGTAATGGCTACACCTTC. The encoded protein is CAWSVVGNGYTF.